Here is one TCR beta chain with its context. No antigen is known for it. Patients included in sequencing had previously demonstrated CD8+CD57+ cell expansion by flow cytometry. CDR3 and TCR beta VDJ profiling relied on a genomic DNA template. MiXCR, applied by TCRdb to the reads, yields one record per CDR3 protein. The sample contains around 170,000 distinct CDR3 sequences, around 47% of which appear only once. The data were obtained in a study of CD8+CD57+ T cells in acquired aplastic anemia. Study-wide background: Sorted cells (CD4+ and CD8+) yielded DNA amounts that averaged about 2.9 ug.

Per the germline V gene, CDR1 is DFQATT and CDR2 is SNEGSKA (reference sequence). Trimming left V 0 bases short and J 5 bases short, with 13 bases between. This CDR3 contains 14 residues. Study results and limitations: Controls and patients did not differ significantly in CD8+ Simpson's diversity. A set of 25 to 35 CD8+ CDR3 sequences was shared between patients and controls, and these sequences appeared highly expressed in patients.

Sequencing was carried out using sorted CD4+, CD8+, or CD8+CD57+ T cells (not recorded which) from PBMCs. J is TRBJ1-2 and V is TRBV20-1, with a possible D match to TRBD1 (6 bases). The TCR sequence derives from a human donor with aplastic anemia. The CDR3 DNA sequence: TGCAGTGCTAGAGATCTCAGGGGACCTTATGGCTACACCTTC. Its translation: CSARDLRGPYGYTF.